This T cell receptor beta chain emerged from a study of blood T cell repertoires in COVID-19. Study-wide background: Samples of COVID-19 (acute and convalescent) were obtained from the United States, Italy and Spain. T cells, B-cell-depleted T cells, or PBMCs provided the cDNA or gDNA that served as material.

Original analysis: Reference gene primer amplification gave estimated nucleated cell counts. Measured with immunoSEQ multiplex PCR; TCRdb has only the in-frame clones, and not every one. V and J calls and clone size are as listed in that table; D and trimming were resolved from the DNA. The repertoire holds some 200,000 clones, with 70% to 90% as singletons. The CDR3 covers 16 residues. Germline CDR1 MNHNS, CDR2 SASEGT. The ends lost 4 bases at V and 2 bases at J; junction bases unmatched: 6. Patients from Seattle were sampled longitudinally, starting during active infection. Sequencing was carried out using peripheral blood. The receptor was isolated from a middle-aged man with COVID-19, enrolled during active disease. J is TRBJ2-1 and V is TRBV6-1; 9 nucleotides line up with TRBD1. CDR3: CASSARDRAPYNEQFF. CDR3 nucleotide sequence: TGTGCCAGCAGTGCCCGGGACAGGGCTCCCTACAATGAGCAGTTCTTC.